These T cell receptor beta chains were read from a single sample in a study of cytomegalovirus exposure and HLA in healthy donors. TCRdb's table, derived via immunoSEQ multiplex PCR, lists solely in-frame clones and lacks some. Found here are 100,000 to 150,000 clones, approximately 87% of them singletons; the top ten hold 1.5% to 1.7%. The sample comprised PBMCs. The receptors here all came from a man in his forties in good health and CMV-seronegative. The CDR3 runs from the conserved cysteine through the conserved F or W. A D gene is named only where the DNA matches it firmly. Clone size, where shown, is once, few, many, or a class for clones that have expanded.

15 TRBD2 . TRBJ2-3 TRBV6-6 TGTGCCAGCAGGGTTCTAGCGGGAATCCCAGATACGCAGTATTTT CASRVLAGIPDTQYF
14 . once TRBJ2-3 TRBV5-6 TGTGCCAGCAGCTTGATTGGCAGCACAGATACGCAGTATTTT CASSLIGSTDTQYF
15 . few TRBJ2-7 TRBV2 TGTGCCAGCAGTGAATTAGCGGCAAATCCCTACGAGCAGTACTTC CASSELAANPYEQYF
15 TRBD2 . TRBJ2-2 TRBV7-6 TGTGCCAGCAGCCATTCATGGGGGGGATCCGGGGAGCTGTTTTTT CASSHSWGGSGELFF
12 . . TRBJ2-1 TRBV4-1 TGCGCCAGCAGCCAAGAAGGGGAGGTGGAGTTCTTC CASSQEGEVEFF
15 TRBD1 . TRBJ2-7 TRBV18 TGTGCCAGCTCACCACTCAGGCAGGGGGCTTACGAGCAGTACTTC CASSPLRQGAYEQYF
14 . . TRBJ2-3 TRBV7-2 TGTGCCAGCAGCCCCGGAGGTTTCACAGATACGCAGTATTTT CASSPGGFTDTQYF
15 TRBD1 . TRBJ1-6 TRBV7-6 TGTGCCAGCAGCTCCGGGACAGGGGTTTATTCACCCCTCCACTTT CASSSGTGVYSPLHF
13 . . TRBJ2-1 TRBV7-9 TGTGCCAGCAAATTCGAAGAGGACAATGAGCAGTTCTTC CASKFEEDNEQFF
14 . few TRBJ1-2 TRBV5-1 TGCGCCAGCACCCTCATCGGGGGAGGCTATGGCTACACCTTC CASTLIGGGYGYTF
13 TRBD1 . TRBJ1-5 TRBV7-9 TGTGCCAGCAGCTACACAGGGGATCAGCCCCAGCATTTT CASSYTGDQPQHF
13 . . TRBJ2-3 TRBV28 TGTGCCAGCAGTTTCGTAACTCCAGATACGCAGTATTTT CASSFVTPDTQYF
15 TRBD2 . TRBJ2-2 TRBV6-6 TGTGCCAGCACCTCAGCGGGAGGGGGCACCGGGGAGCTGTTTTTT CASTSAGGGTGELFF
15 . . TRBJ1-4 TRBV5-1 TGCGCCAGCAGCGACCAAGTGGGCACTAATGAAAAACTGTTTTTT CASSDQVGTNEKLFF
12 . . TRBJ1-2 TRBV7-2 TGTGCCAGCAGCTTAAACAGGGAGGGCTACACCTTC CASSLNREGYTF
15 TRBD1 few TRBJ1-2 TRBV5-1 TGCGCCAGCAGCTTGGGGGACAGAGGGGTTTATGGCTACACCTTC CASSLGDRGVYGYTF
15 TRBD2 . TRBJ2-7 TRBV7-2 TGTGCCAGCAGCTTGGGGCGGGAGGCCCCCTACGAGCAGTACTTC CASSLGREAPYEQYF
13 . . TRBJ2-7 TRBV6-5 TGTGCCAGCAGTTACTCGGGGCCCTACGAGCAGTACTTC CASSYSGPYEQYF
14 . . TRBJ1-2 TRBV27 TGTGCCAGCAGGACGGCAGGGCCCCACTATGGCTACACCTTC CASRTAGPHYGYTF
14 . . TRBJ2-3 TRBV19 TGTGCCAGTAGTATCTGGGCCTCGAGCGATACGCAGTATTTT CASSIWASSDTQYF
15 . . TRBJ2-7 TRBV4-3 TGCGCCAGCAGCCCAGGGGTCCAAGGGTCCTACGAGCAGTACTTC CASSPGVQGSYEQYF
13 TRBD2 . TRBJ2-1 TRBV7-6 TGTGCCAGCACGGCTAGCGGGAGGAATGAGCAGTTCTTC CASTASGRNEQFF
13 . . TRBJ1-1 TRBV19 TGTGCCAGTAGTATAGAACCCAGGGGTGGAGCTTTCTTT CASSIEPRGGAFF
13 . . TRBJ2-7 TRBV18 TGTGCCAGCTCACGCGGGACAGAGTACGAGCAGTACTTC CASSRGTEYEQYF